The clone carrying this T cell receptor (beta chain) was observed a few times. Its antigen is undetermined. These data come from a study of T-cell reconstitution after alpha-beta-depleted transplantation in children. With V trimmed by 5 bases and J by 6 bases, 12 bases remained unmatched. The CDR3 extends over 15 amino acids. Germline V gives CDR1 GTSNPN, CDR2 SVGIG (reference sequence). A library of TCRbeta sequences, prepared with unique molecular identifiers, was generated. TCRdb recomputed calls from the PCR reads with MiXCR, one row per CDR3 protein. This sample has 700,000 or so distinct CDR3 sequences, with around 13% found just once. Study findings and constraints: By about two months after transplant, alpha-beta T cells reportedly arose from several hundred graft clones that had expanded. It was surviving recipient T cells and thymic progenitors that gave some patients high TCRbeta diversity at day 60. Newly made T cells mostly supplied T-cell counts and diversity one year after transplant.

Sample: PBMCs, taken before TCRalphabeta/CD19-depleted stem cell transplant. This sequence joins TRBV30 and TRBJ2-1; 8 bases map to TRBD2. This receptor was obtained from a girl aged 2 to 9 with congenital amegakaryocytic thrombocytopenia, due to receive a stem cell transplant. The CDR3 coding sequence is TGTGCCTGGTGGGCCGCTCGCGGGAGGTTCAATGAGCAGTTCTTC. Translation gives CAWWAARGRFNEQFF.